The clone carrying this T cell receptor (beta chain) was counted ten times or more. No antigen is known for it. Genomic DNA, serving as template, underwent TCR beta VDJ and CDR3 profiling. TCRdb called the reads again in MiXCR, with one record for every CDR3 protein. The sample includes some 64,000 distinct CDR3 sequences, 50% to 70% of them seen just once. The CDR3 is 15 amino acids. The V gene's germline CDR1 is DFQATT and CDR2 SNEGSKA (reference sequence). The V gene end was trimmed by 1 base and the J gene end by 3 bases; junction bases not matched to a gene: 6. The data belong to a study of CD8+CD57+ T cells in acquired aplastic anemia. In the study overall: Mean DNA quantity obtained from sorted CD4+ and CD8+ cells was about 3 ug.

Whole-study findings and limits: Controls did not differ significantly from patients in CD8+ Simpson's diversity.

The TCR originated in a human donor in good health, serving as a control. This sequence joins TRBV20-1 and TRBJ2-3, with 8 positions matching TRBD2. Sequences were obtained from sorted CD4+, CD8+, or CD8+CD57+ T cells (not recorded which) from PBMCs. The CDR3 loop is CSARGRAGETDTQYF. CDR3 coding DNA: TGCAGTGCTAGAGGTCGAGCGGGAGAAACAGATACGCAGTATTTT.